This is a list of T cell receptor beta chains from one sample in a study of T cell repertoires in cytomegalovirus infection. Each CDR3 protein is one row after TCRdb ran MiXCR on the reads. The data show roughly 81,000 distinct CDR3 sequences, roughly 3.6% seen once. Material for sequencing was PBMCs. The receptors here all came from a human donor in good health (CMV status not recorded). Some clones in this sample may be carry-over from other donors' samples. CDR3s include the opening cysteine and the closing phenylalanine or tryptophan. Each record gives: J gene, V gene, clone size, D gene, CDR3 protein, CDR3 DNA. A D gene is named only where the DNA matches it firmly. Where a row states a size, it is once, few, many or the class of an expanded clone; other rows omit it.

j_call: TRBJ1-1
v_call: TRBV2
clone_size: many
d_call: -
cdr3_aa: CATQGGEAFF
cdr3_nt: TGTGCCACTCAAGGGGGGGAAGCTTTCTTT

j_call: TRBJ1-4
v_call: TRBV7-2
clone_size: many
d_call: TRBD1
cdr3_aa: CASSRKGTGNEKLFF
cdr3_nt: TGTGCCAGCAGCCGGAAAGGGACAGGGAATGAAAAACTGTTTTTT

j_call: TRBJ2-2
v_call: TRBV6-2/TRBV6-3
clone_size: many
d_call: -
cdr3_aa: CASSYWRGANTGELFF
cdr3_nt: TGTGCCAGCAGTTATTGGCGGGGAGCGAACACCGGGGAGCTGTTTTTT

j_call: TRBJ1-5
v_call: TRBV7-9
clone_size: -
d_call: -
cdr3_aa: CASSPVSNQPQHF
cdr3_nt: TGTGCCAGCAGTCCTGTTAGCAATCAGCCCCAGCATTTT

j_call: TRBJ1-6
v_call: TRBV7-2
clone_size: many
d_call: -
cdr3_aa: CASSLLWSSYNSPLHF
cdr3_nt: TGTGCCAGCAGCTTACTGTGGAGCTCCTATAATTCACCCCTCCACTTT

j_call: TRBJ1-3
v_call: TRBV7-2
clone_size: -
d_call: TRBD1
cdr3_aa: CASSLRGQSSGNTIYF
cdr3_nt: TGTGCCAGCAGCTTAAGGGGGCAGAGCTCTGGAAACACCATATATTTT

j_call: TRBJ2-3
v_call: TRBV4-3
clone_size: many
d_call: TRBD2
cdr3_aa: CASSQDITGGGDTQYF
cdr3_nt: TGCGCCAGCAGCCAAGATATAACGGGGGGAGGTGATACGCAGTATTTT

j_call: TRBJ2-7
v_call: TRBV29-1
clone_size: many
d_call: -
cdr3_aa: CSVVGQRGYEQYF
cdr3_nt: TGCAGCGTTGTGGGGCAGAGGGGCTACGAGCAGTACTTC

j_call: TRBJ1-4
v_call: TRBV2
clone_size: many
d_call: TRBD1
cdr3_aa: CASSAGTGDEKLFF
cdr3_nt: TGTGCCAGCAGTGCCGGGACAGGGGATGAAAAACTGTTTTTT

j_call: TRBJ2-7
v_call: TRBV7-2
clone_size: many
d_call: -
cdr3_aa: CASSFMRRGGYEQYF
cdr3_nt: TGTGCCAGCAGCTTCATGAGAAGGGGGGGCTACGAGCAGTACTTC

j_call: TRBJ2-7
v_call: TRBV7-2
clone_size: many
d_call: TRBD2
cdr3_aa: CASSPYGTTNYEQYF
cdr3_nt: TGTGCCAGCAGCCCATACGGGACTACCAACTACGAGCAGTACTTC

j_call: TRBJ1-3
v_call: TRBV18
clone_size: many
d_call: TRBD1
cdr3_aa: CASSLPTGGTGNTIYF
cdr3_nt: TGTGCCAGCTCACTACCGACAGGGGGCACTGGAAACACCATATATTTT

j_call: TRBJ1-2
v_call: TRBV28
clone_size: many
d_call: -
cdr3_aa: CASSLLQSGLRANYGYTF
cdr3_nt: TGTGCCAGCAGTTTATTGCAATCTGGGCTCAGGGCTAACTATGGCTACACCTTC

j_call: TRBJ1-6
v_call: TRBV12-3/TRBV12-4
clone_size: many
d_call: -
cdr3_aa: CASSSGDTGNSPLHF
cdr3_nt: TGTGCCAGCAGCTCCGGGGATACAGGGAATTCACCCCTCCACTTT

j_call: TRBJ2-1
v_call: TRBV7-6
clone_size: many
d_call: TRBD2
cdr3_aa: CASSLASGLAGYNEQFF
cdr3_nt: TGTGCCAGCAGCTTAGCGAGCGGACTAGCGGGGTACAATGAGCAGTTCTTC

j_call: TRBJ2-7
v_call: TRBV19
clone_size: many
d_call: TRBD2
cdr3_aa: CASSTTGGSYEQYF
cdr3_nt: TGTGCCAGTAGTACGACGGGGGGATCGTACGAGCAGTACTTC

j_call: TRBJ2-7
v_call: TRBV19
clone_size: many
d_call: -
cdr3_aa: CASSTMGRTYEQYF
cdr3_nt: TGTGCCAGTAGTACCATGGGCCGGACCTACGAGCAGTACTTC

j_call: TRBJ1-6
v_call: TRBV7-2
clone_size: many
d_call: -
cdr3_aa: CASRRLSYNSPLHF
cdr3_nt: TGTGCCAGCAGGCGTCTCTCCTATAATTCACCCCTCCACTTT

j_call: TRBJ1-2
v_call: TRBV6-6
clone_size: many
d_call: TRBD1
cdr3_aa: CASSYGLDRGGGYTF
cdr3_nt: TGTGCCAGCAGTTACGGACTCGACAGGGGCGGTGGCTACACCTTC

j_call: TRBJ2-1
v_call: TRBV7-8
clone_size: many
d_call: TRBD2
cdr3_aa: CASSPGLAGADSYNEQFF
cdr3_nt: TGTGCCAGCAGCCCTGGACTAGCGGGGGCCGACTCCTACAATGAGCAGTTCTTC

j_call: TRBJ1-4
v_call: TRBV15
clone_size: many
d_call: -
cdr3_aa: CATSRGGQKNEKLFF
cdr3_nt: TGTGCCACCAGCAGAGGAGGACAGAAAAATGAAAAACTGTTTTTT

j_call: TRBJ1-1
v_call: TRBV19
clone_size: many
d_call: -
cdr3_aa: CASSWGRTEAFF
cdr3_nt: TGTGCCAGTAGTTGGGGGCGGACTGAAGCTTTCTTT

j_call: TRBJ2-1
v_call: TRBV2
clone_size: many
d_call: TRBD2
cdr3_aa: CASRPRTSGDNEQFF
cdr3_nt: TGTGCCAGCCGCCCCCGGACTAGCGGAGACAATGAGCAGTTCTTC

j_call: TRBJ1-2
v_call: TRBV7-8
clone_size: many
d_call: -
cdr3_aa: CASSRTENYGYTF
cdr3_nt: TGTGCCAGCAGCCGGACAGAGAACTATGGCTACACCTTC

j_call: TRBJ2-7
v_call: TRBV3-1
clone_size: many
d_call: -
cdr3_aa: CASSQARGGEQYF
cdr3_nt: TGTGCCAGCAGCCAAGCGCGGGGTGGCGAGCAGTACTTC

j_call: TRBJ2-7
v_call: TRBV10-3
clone_size: many
d_call: -
cdr3_aa: CAIGDRQSSYEQYF
cdr3_nt: TGTGCCATCGGGGACCGCCAAAGCTCCTACGAGCAGTACTTC

j_call: TRBJ2-7
v_call: TRBV7-2
clone_size: many
d_call: TRBD1
cdr3_aa: CASSRRQGPYEQYF
cdr3_nt: TGTGCCAGCAGCCGACGACAGGGACCCTACGAGCAGTACTTC

j_call: TRBJ1-5
v_call: TRBV7-2
clone_size: many
d_call: TRBD1
cdr3_aa: CASSLGGTANQPQHF
cdr3_nt: TGTGCCAGCAGCTTAGGTGGGACAGCTAATCAGCCCCAGCATTTT

j_call: TRBJ1-1
v_call: TRBV28
clone_size: few
d_call: TRBD1
cdr3_aa: CASSDTGGAEAFF
cdr3_nt: TGTGCCAGCAGTGACACAGGGGGCGCTGAAGCTTTCTTT